This is a list of T cell receptor beta chains from one sample in a study of beta chain features in type 1 diabetes. Clones were sequenced by immunoSEQ multiplex PCR, and TCRdb holds only the in-frame ones, with some missing. This sample has under 300,000 clones, with 11% found just once. The sequenced material came from naive CD4+ T cells from blood. The receptors derive from a man aged 25-45 years with type 1 diabetes. Each CDR3 is given with its conserved first and last residue. D genes are given only for firm matches. Clone size appears in some rows only: once, few, many, or a class for an expanded clone.

clone size: -
J gene: TRBJ1-1
CDR3 length: 14
D gene: -
V gene: TRBV7-8
CDR3 protein: CASSLASGNTEAFF
CDR3 DNA: TGTGCCAGCAGCTTAGCGTCGGGAAACACTGAAGCTTTCTTT

clone size: -
J gene: TRBJ2-7
CDR3 length: 13
D gene: -
V gene: TRBV9
CDR3 protein: CASSAGEVYEQYF
CDR3 DNA: TGTGCCAGCAGCGCAGGGGAAGTCTACGAGCAGTACTTC

clone size: -
J gene: TRBJ2-7
CDR3 length: 15
D gene: -
V gene: TRBV27
CDR3 protein: CASSLRLAAYEGQYF
CDR3 DNA: TGTGCCAGCAGTTTAAGGCTGGCGGCTTACGAGGGGCAGTACTTC

clone size: few
J gene: TRBJ2-3
CDR3 length: 14
D gene: -
V gene: TRBV5-1
CDR3 protein: CASSLHSSTDTQYF
CDR3 DNA: TGCGCCAGCAGCTTGCACTCAAGCACAGATACGCAGTATTTT

clone size: few
J gene: TRBJ1-1
CDR3 length: 15
D gene: TRBD1
V gene: TRBV5-1
CDR3 protein: CASSPRGLPDTEAFF
CDR3 DNA: TGCGCCAGCAGTCCTAGGGGGCTTCCTGACACTGAAGCTTTCTTT

clone size: few
J gene: TRBJ1-1
CDR3 length: 14
D gene: TRBD1
V gene: TRBV18
CDR3 protein: CASSPPTGDTEAFF
CDR3 DNA: TGTGCCAGCTCACCACCCACAGGGGACACTGAAGCTTTCTTT

clone size: few
J gene: TRBJ1-2
CDR3 length: 15
D gene: -
V gene: TRBV6-6
CDR3 protein: CASSGTGATGYGYTF
CDR3 DNA: TGTGCCAGCAGCGGAACAGGAGCTACTGGCTATGGCTACACCTTC

clone size: -
J gene: TRBJ2-1
CDR3 length: 14
D gene: TRBD2
V gene: TRBV2
CDR3 protein: CASRRRGGRFEQFF
CDR3 DNA: TGTGCCAGCCGGAGACGGGGGGGCCGGTTTGAGCAGTTCTTC

clone size: -
J gene: TRBJ1-1
CDR3 length: 13
D gene: -
V gene: TRBV29-1
CDR3 protein: CSVKGIRGAEAFF
CDR3 DNA: TGCAGCGTCAAGGGTATCAGGGGCGCTGAAGCTTTCTTT

clone size: -
J gene: TRBJ2-7
CDR3 length: 16
D gene: -
V gene: TRBV4-3
CDR3 protein: CASSLHTRTHLYEQYF
CDR3 DNA: TGCGCCAGCAGCCTCCATACCAGAACCCACCTGTACGAGCAGTACTTC

clone size: few
J gene: TRBJ1-2
CDR3 length: 15
D gene: TRBD1
V gene: TRBV7-2
CDR3 protein: CASSRRDRVDYGYTF
CDR3 DNA: TGTGCCAGCAGCCGTAGGGACAGGGTGGACTATGGCTACACCTTC

clone size: -
J gene: TRBJ1-4
CDR3 length: 12
D gene: -
V gene: TRBV19
CDR3 protein: CASRQGNEKLFF
CDR3 DNA: TGTGCCAGCAGGCAGGGGAATGAAAAACTGTTTTTT

clone size: -
J gene: TRBJ2-3
CDR3 length: 17
D gene: TRBD2
V gene: TRBV9
CDR3 protein: CASSVVPSGGALDTQYF
CDR3 DNA: TGTGCCAGCAGCGTAGTGCCTAGCGGGGGGGCTTTGGATACGCAGTATTTT

clone size: few
J gene: TRBJ2-5
CDR3 length: 16
D gene: TRBD2
V gene: TRBV4-2
CDR3 protein: CASSRSGTSGGETQYF
CDR3 DNA: TGTGCCAGCAGCCGGTCCGGGACTAGCGGGGGGGAGACCCAGTACTTC

clone size: few
J gene: TRBJ2-5
CDR3 length: 13
D gene: -
V gene: TRBV9
CDR3 protein: CASSPRFGETQYF
CDR3 DNA: TGTGCCAGCAGCCCCCGTTTCGGGGAGACCCAGTACTTC

clone size: few
J gene: TRBJ2-5
CDR3 length: 13
D gene: -
V gene: TRBV2
CDR3 protein: CASSARGQETQYF
CDR3 DNA: TGTGCCAGCAGTGCCAGGGGCCAAGAGACCCAGTACTTC

clone size: few
J gene: TRBJ2-5
CDR3 length: 14
D gene: TRBD2
V gene: TRBV28
CDR3 protein: CASRLAGHQETQYF
CDR3 DNA: TGTGCCAGCAGATTAGCGGGGCACCAAGAGACCCAGTACTTC

clone size: -
J gene: TRBJ1-2
CDR3 length: 14
D gene: TRBD1
V gene: TRBV19
CDR3 protein: CASSRDRGDYGYTF
CDR3 DNA: TGTGCCAGTAGCAGGGACAGGGGCGACTATGGCTACACCTTC

clone size: -
J gene: TRBJ1-5
CDR3 length: 15
D gene: -
V gene: TRBV4-1
CDR3 protein: CASSQGGPGDQPQHF
CDR3 DNA: TGCGCCAGCAGCCAAGGGGGTCCAGGGGACCAGCCCCAGCATTTT

clone size: few
J gene: TRBJ2-7
CDR3 length: 12
D gene: TRBD2
V gene: TRBV7-9
CDR3 protein: CASRTSGYEQYF
CDR3 DNA: TGTGCCAGCAGAACTAGCGGCTACGAGCAGTACTTC

clone size: -
J gene: TRBJ2-2
CDR3 length: 14
D gene: TRBD1
V gene: TRBV4-1
CDR3 protein: CASRRQGNTGELFF
CDR3 DNA: TGCGCCAGCAGAAGACAGGGGAACACCGGGGAGCTGTTTTTT

clone size: -
J gene: TRBJ2-5
CDR3 length: 17
D gene: -
V gene: TRBV4-1
CDR3 protein: CASSQEGGRGAQETQYF
CDR3 DNA: TGCGCCAGCAGCCAAGAGGGTGGTCGGGGGGCTCAAGAGACCCAGTACTTC

clone size: -
J gene: TRBJ2-5
CDR3 length: 12
D gene: TRBD1
V gene: TRBV5-1
CDR3 protein: CASRQGRETQYF
CDR3 DNA: TGCGCCAGTCGACAGGGAAGAGAGACCCAGTACTTC

clone size: -
J gene: TRBJ2-5
CDR3 length: 13
D gene: -
V gene: TRBV29-1
CDR3 protein: CSVEGGDQETQYF
CDR3 DNA: TGCAGCGTTGAAGGCGGAGACCAAGAGACCCAGTACTTC

clone size: -
J gene: TRBJ2-5
CDR3 length: 14
D gene: TRBD2
V gene: TRBV29-1
CDR3 protein: CSVEDTSGGETQYF
CDR3 DNA: TGCAGCGTTGAAGATACTAGCGGGGGAGAGACCCAGTACTTC

clone size: few
J gene: TRBJ1-2
CDR3 length: 12
D gene: -
V gene: TRBV5-4
CDR3 protein: CASSLDRRGYTF
CDR3 DNA: TGTGCCAGCAGCTTAGACAGGAGGGGCTACACCTTC

clone size: -
J gene: TRBJ1-2
CDR3 length: 15
D gene: TRBD1
V gene: TRBV9
CDR3 protein: CASSGARGQPGGYTF
CDR3 DNA: TGTGCCAGCAGCGGCGCCAGGGGGCAACCCGGTGGCTACACCTTC

clone size: few
J gene: TRBJ1-2
CDR3 length: 14
D gene: -
V gene: TRBV5-1
CDR3 protein: CASSLLGGSYGYTF
CDR3 DNA: TGCGCCAGCAGCTTGTTGGGGGGGTCCTATGGCTACACCTTC

clone size: -
J gene: TRBJ2-7
CDR3 length: 14
D gene: TRBD1
V gene: TRBV15
CDR3 protein: CATKSRDRPYEQYF
CDR3 DNA: TGTGCCACCAAAAGCAGGGACAGGCCCTACGAGCAGTACTTC

clone size: -
J gene: TRBJ2-7
CDR3 length: 14
D gene: TRBD2
V gene: TRBV5-1
CDR3 protein: CASSWRREAGEQYF
CDR3 DNA: TGCGCCAGCAGCTGGCGCCGGGAAGCGGGGGAGCAGTACTTC

clone size: -
J gene: TRBJ1-5
CDR3 length: 13
D gene: -
V gene: TRBV5-1
CDR3 protein: CASRIGAGQPQHF
CDR3 DNA: TGCGCCAGCAGGATAGGGGCCGGCCAGCCCCAGCATTTT

clone size: few
J gene: TRBJ2-1
CDR3 length: 15
D gene: TRBD2
V gene: TRBV5-1
CDR3 protein: CASSPGLAGVDEQFF
CDR3 DNA: TGCGCCAGCAGCCCGGGACTAGCGGGGGTGGATGAGCAGTTCTTC

clone size: few
J gene: TRBJ2-3
CDR3 length: 14
D gene: -
V gene: TRBV19
CDR3 protein: CASSILSGSDTQYF
CDR3 DNA: TGTGCCAGTAGTATATTATCAGGCTCCGATACGCAGTATTTT

clone size: -
J gene: TRBJ2-1
CDR3 length: 16
D gene: -
V gene: TRBV5-1
CDR3 protein: CASSLTETGGYNEQFF
CDR3 DNA: TGCGCCAGCAGCTTGACGGAGACAGGTGGCTACAATGAGCAGTTCTTC

clone size: few
J gene: TRBJ2-3
CDR3 length: 14
D gene: -
V gene: TRBV5-1
CDR3 protein: CASSLGAPPDTQYF
CDR3 DNA: TGCGCCAGCAGCTTGGGCGCACCCCCAGATACGCAGTATTTT

clone size: few
J gene: TRBJ2-1
CDR3 length: 13
D gene: TRBD1
V gene: TRBV28
CDR3 protein: CASSFQGAREQFF
CDR3 DNA: TGTGCCAGCAGTTTCCAGGGGGCGCGTGAGCAGTTCTTC

clone size: few
J gene: TRBJ1-1
CDR3 length: 13
D gene: -
V gene: TRBV5-1
CDR3 protein: CASQEQPNTEAFF
CDR3 DNA: TGCGCCAGTCAGGAACAGCCAAACACTGAAGCTTTCTTT